A single T cell receptor beta chain is shown here with its context. This table comes from immunoSEQ multiplex PCR, and its TCRdb copy is limited to in-frame clones, with some not included. In the table there are more than 70,000 clones, 93% of which are singletons. This sample stems from a study of T cell changes during pregnancy in multiple sclerosis. The specimen was peripheral blood, collected in the second trimester of pregnancy. The sequence derives from a female donor with multiple sclerosis, enrolled in a pregnancy study.

Here the CDR3 reads CASRSDGTGNGYTF. The CDR3 DNA sequence: TGCGCCAGCAGATCCGATGGGACAGGGAATGGCTACACCTTC. V is TRBV5-1 and J is TRBJ1-2; 9 bases line up with TRBD1. Germline V gives CDR1 SGHRS, CDR2 YFSETQ. CDR3 length: 14 amino acids. The junction had 8 bases not matched to a gene; V was cut back by 5 bases and J by 6 bases.